This T cell receptor (beta chain) was sequenced in a study of blood T cells in healthy people across ages. General study points: Diversity of TCR beta correlated strongly with naive T cell percentage. Any conclusive comparison of naive versus antigen-experienced cells was prevented by using unsorted PBMCs.

The CDR3 covers 20 residues. CDR1 is SQVTM and CDR2 is ANQGSEA in the germline V gene. With 7 bases clipped from V and 0 bases from J, the junction kept 15 bases outside the gene matches. In the case of this clonotype: As yet, its antigen is unknown.

A second PCR of roughly 6 to 12 cycles used a sample-barcoded 5' primer and a J-beta primer mix. A template-switch adaptor containing 12 random nucleotides labeled each cDNA molecule. TCRdb ran MiXCR on the 5' RACE reads and lists one entry per CDR3 protein. The data show hundreds of thousands of distinct CDR3 sequences, 58% seen once. The origin of this receptor is a man aged 55 to 70 in good health. The source material was blood. The J gene is TRBJ2-1, the V gene TRBV29-1; 16 bases fit TRBD2. For the CDR3, the DNA is TGCAGCGCCAGAAGGGGGACTAGCGGGGGGGTTCCCAGCTCCTACAATGAGCAGTTCTTC. Translated: CSARRGTSGGVPSSYNEQFF.